The source of this TCR beta chain is a study of beta chain features in type 1 diabetes. Study results and limitations: TCRB CDR3 length was moderately but significantly reduced in all four CD4+ subsets of Type 1 diabetes patients. Patients and controls would be equally affected if PCR favored shorter templates. TCRB rearrangement may or may not be influenced by HLA type; here this remained unresolved. Among patients, naive, central memory and Treg TCRB repertoires appeared more similar than among healthy donors.

Sequenced material consisted of expressed TCRB transcripts (all of the isolated RNA was reverse transcribed). Sequencing used immunoSEQ multiplex PCR; TCRdb keeps in-frame clones, though not all of them. The sample consists of under 200,000 clones, around 8.3% of them appearing once. The CDR3 contains 12 residues. The germline V gene encodes CDR1 SGHTA and CDR2 FQGNSA. Trimming removed 5 bases from V and 4 bases from J, with 9 bases in between. This clone was counted between two and nine times. What it recognizes is unknown. Purities in excess of 95% were seen in all sorted populations. The sequencing sample was made of central memory CD4+ T cells from blood. The J gene is TRBJ2-7, the V gene TRBV7-2; TRBD2 is a possible D gene (6 bases). The source is a woman aged 18-30 years with type 1 diabetes. CDR3 coding DNA: TGTGCCAGCAGCGCGGGACTTTACGAGCAGTACTTC. It codes for CASSAGLYEQYF.